This TCR beta chain was obtained from a study of T cell responses to AZD1222 COVID-19 vaccine. The repertoire was sequenced with immunoSEQ multiplex PCR; TCRdb's copy has only in-frame clones and lacks some. The data contain over 85,000 clones, more than 70% of them seen just once; the ten biggest clones take up approximately 15%. In germline, CDR1 is LNHDA, CDR2 SQIVND (reference sequence). This CDR3 is 15 amino acids long. The junction had 9 bases not matched to a gene; V was cut back by 5 bases and J by 9 bases. The V and J genes are TRBV19 and TRBJ2-1; 11 positions match TRBD2. Sequences were derived from peripheral blood, sampled 28 days after the second AZD1222 dose. The receptor's source is an adult who received the AZD1222 COVID-19 vaccine. The CDR3 loop reads CASSPLAGEWAEQFF. The CDR3 bases are TGTGCCAGTAGTCCACTAGCGGGAGAGTGGGCTGAGCAGTTCTTC.